These 19 T cell receptor beta chains originate from one sample sequenced in a study of cytomegalovirus exposure and HLA in healthy donors. Primers included in the PCR were 60 Vbeta and 13 Jbeta primers. The table came from immunoSEQ multiplex PCR; TCRdb's copy has only in-frame clones and leaves some out. There are 90,000 to 140,000 clones in the sample; about 13% occur only once, and around 15% lies in the top ten. The source material was PBMCs. The receptors originated from a man in his forties or fifties in good health and CMV-seropositive.

There are a few counts of this clone. The CDR3, as DNA: TGTGCCAGCAGCCCCGTTCGGGGGGCCATGGGTACCGGGGAGCTGTTTTTT. Protein sequence: CASSPVRGAMGTGELFF. The rearrangement links TRBV7-9 to TRBJ2-2; D possibly corresponds to TRBD2 (7 bases). The CDR3 consists of 17 residues. V was shortened by 5 bases and J by 5 bases, with 21 bases between the two germline ends. Per germline, CDR1 SEHNR and CDR2 FQNEAQ (reference sequence).

The chain has TRBV27 and TRBJ2-3, with 13 bases that match TRBD2. Germline V gene sequence: CDR1 MNHEY, CDR2 SMNVEV (reference sequence). Trimming removed 5 bases from V and 5 bases from J; junction bases left unmatched: 10. The CDR3 is 17 amino acids. The DNA of the CDR3 is TGTGCCAGCAGTACCCGGACTAGCGGGAGTTTAAAAGATACGCAGTATTTT. Amino acids: CASSTRTSGSLKDTQYF.

The genes are TRBV29-1 and TRBJ2-7, with TRBD2 matching over 8 bases. CDR3 length: 14 residues. Germline trimming cut 7 bases from V and 1 base from J; bases unmatched to any gene: 9. Germline loops: CDR1 SQVTM, CDR2 ANQGSEA. Here the CDR3 reads CSAKLAAGSYEQYF. The DNA for the CDR3 is TGCAGCGCCAAACTAGCGGCAGGGTCCTACGAGCAGTACTTC.

The chain has TRBV27 and TRBJ2-1; TRBD1 aligns across 8 bases. Germline CDR1 MNHEY, CDR2 SMNVEV (reference sequence). V trimming: 5 bases; J trimming: 3 bases; junction bases outside the gene matches: 9. The CDR3 is 16 residues long. In DNA form, the CDR3 reads TGTGCCAGCAGTATTTACGGGACAGGTTTCTACAATGAGCAGTTCTTC. Translation gives CASSIYGTGFYNEQFF.

This clone showed up just a few times. V and J are TRBV7-9 and TRBJ2-5, with 7 bases matching TRBD2. The CDR3 consists of 12 residues. Germline V gene sequence: CDR1 SEHNR, CDR2 FQNEAQ (reference sequence). V shed 8 bases, J shed 4 bases, and the junction held 4 bases outside the gene matches. This CDR3 reads CASSREGETQYF. The CDR3 nucleotides are TGTGCCAGCTCGAGGGAGGGAGAGACCCAGTACTTC.

This rearrangement joins TRBV19 to TRBJ2-7, with D unresolved. V lost 3 bases to trimming and J lost 1 base, with 13 bases between them. Germline V gene data show CDR1 as LNHDA and CDR2 as SQIVND (reference sequence). The CDR3 is 15 residues long. CDR3 amino acids: CASSISPGSSYEQYF. The CDR3 nucleotides are TGTGCCAGTAGTATCTCTCCAGGCTCGTCCTACGAGCAGTACTTC. Supplemented by reference TRBV19 and TRBJ2-7, the full variable domain reads DGGITQSPKYLFRKEGQNVTLSCEQNLNHDAMYWYRQDPGQGLRLIYYSQIVNDFQKGDIAEGYSVSREKKESFPLTVTSAQKNPTAFYLCASSISPGSSYEQYFGPGTRLTVT.

Only a few counts were recorded for this clone. The chain is built from TRBV29-1 and TRBJ1-2; D might be TRBD1 (5 bases). V was cut by 4 bases and J by 6 bases, with 9 bases left in between. From germline, CDR1 is SQVTM and CDR2 ANQGSEA. The CDR3 is 11 amino acids. CDR3 sequence: CSVGEGHGYTF. The DNA for the CDR3 is TGCAGCGTTGGGGAGGGGCATGGCTACACCTTC.

V usage is TRBV28 and J usage is TRBJ2-5; 9 bases fit TRBD2. The CDR3 loop spans 11 amino acids. Germline CDR1 and CDR2: MDHEN and SYDVKM. The CDR3 sequence is CAVAGVETQYF. The CDR3 DNA reads as TGTGCTGTAGCGGGAGTGGAGACCCAGTACTTC.

This clone was seen a few times. CDR3 sequence: CASSGGTANEKLFF. The CDR3 region has the DNA TGTGCCAGCAGCGGCGGGACAGCTAATGAAAAACTGTTTTTT. This chain links TRBV5-5 with TRBJ1-4; TRBD1 aligns across 7 bases. CDR1 is SGHKS and CDR2 is YYEKEE in the germline V gene (reference sequence). This CDR3 has 14 amino acids. With 4 bases clipped from V and 3 bases from J, the junction kept 3 bases outside the gene matches.

This clone was recorded a few times. The chain couples TRBV9 to TRBJ1-3, with D maybe TRBD1 (6 bases). The CDR3 spans 15 residues. Per germline, CDR1 SGDLS and CDR2 YYNGEE. V dropped 3 bases and J dropped 0 bases, with 10 bases sitting between them. The CDR3 protein is CASSATGLSGNTIYF. The CDR3 coding sequence is TGTGCCAGCAGCGCAACAGGGCTCTCTGGAAACACCATATATTTT.

The chain is built from TRBV4-3 and TRBJ2-7; no reliable D call. Germline V gives CDR1 LGHNA, CDR2 YSLEER. V was cut by 3 bases and J by 7 bases, with 16 bases left in between. The CDR3 runs to 14 residues. The CDR3 DNA reads as TGCGCCAGCAGCCAGGTCACGGTGGGCAGTGAGCAGTACTTC. Protein sequence: CASSQVTVGSEQYF.

This chain joins TRBV15 and TRBJ1-2; 9 positions agree with TRBD1. CDR1 and CDR2 (germline): LNHNV, YYDKDF (reference sequence). The CDR3 is made up of 14 amino acids. The trim removed 6 bases at V and 7 bases at J, leaving 9 bases unmatched. The CDR3 DNA follows: TGTGCCACCAGTAGCGTACAGGGGGCGGGTGGCTACACCTTC. It codes for CATSSVQGAGGYTF.

The genes are TRBV5-5 and TRBJ2-3, with 10 bases identical to TRBD2. The CDR3 has 14 residues. Germline CDR1 SGHKS, CDR2 YYEKEE (reference sequence). V was clipped by 7 bases and J by 5 bases; unmatched bases: 7. The CDR3: CASGVAGGQDTQYF. The CDR3 DNA reads TGTGCCAGCGGAGTAGCGGGAGGTCAAGATACGCAGTATTTT.

This sequence joins TRBV6-5 and TRBJ1-5; D unresolved. CDR3 length: 15 residues. Trimming stripped 0 bases from V and 6 bases from J, with 12 bases between. Germline values: CDR1 MNHEY, CDR2 SVGAGI. This CDR3 reads CASSYSREPIQPQHF. The CDR3 DNA is TGTGCCAGCAGTTACTCGAGAGAACCAATTCAGCCCCAGCATTTT.

This clone was recorded once. The chain recombines TRBV6-1 with TRBJ2-5, with 9 bases matching TRBD1. The CDR3 has 19 amino acids. The junction had 18 bases not matched to a gene; V was cut back by 2 bases and J by 5 bases. The germline gives CDR1 MNHNS, CDR2 SASEGT. The chain's CDR3 is CASSETSGPTTGGGETQYF. DNA for the CDR3: TGTGCCAGCAGTGAAACCTCGGGGCCCACAACAGGGGGCGGGGAGACCCAGTACTTC.

The chain recombines TRBV11-2 with TRBJ2-5; D perhaps matches TRBD1 (7 bases). The DNA end favors TRBJ2-7, so the J call may be wrong. Germline CDR1 SGHAT, CDR2 FQNNGV. The CDR3 spans 14 residues. For the CDR3, the DNA is TGTGCCAGCAGCCCGCGGGACAGTCCCTACGAGCAGTACTTC. This translates into CASSPRDSPYEQYF.

The chain uses TRBV10-3 and TRBJ2-3; 9 bases are shared with TRBD2. Germline assignment: CDR1 ENHRY and CDR2 SYGVKD. This CDR3 contains 16 residues. The junction had 2 bases not matched to a gene; V was cut back by 0 bases and J by 1 base. For the CDR3, the DNA is TGTGCCATCAGTGAGTCTAGCGGGGGTGGCACAGATACGCAGTATTTT. It specifies CAISESSGGGTDTQYF.

The chain carries TRBV19 and TRBJ2-1; a weak D match, TRBD1 (6 bases). Germline CDR1 and CDR2: LNHDA and SQIVND (reference sequence). With 1 base removed from V and 6 bases from J, the gap between germline ends came to 13 bases. The CDR3 totals 15 residues. Written as DNA, the CDR3 is TGTGCCAGTAGTATAGGTTGGCAAGGGGGCAATGAGCAGTTCTTC. The encoded protein is CASSIGWQGGNEQFF.

The table lists this clone with a few counts. V is TRBV7-8 and J is TRBJ1-5; D gene uncertain. The length of the CDR3 is 13 residues. V was cut by 5 bases and J by 7 bases, with 12 bases left in between. From germline, CDR1 is SGHVS and CDR2 FQNEAQ. The CDR3 DNA sequence: TGTGCCAGCAGCCGGACCAGAGGGCAGCCCCAGCATTTT. Amino acid sequence: CASSRTRGQPQHF.